Given below is one TCR beta chain in context. What it binds is not known. This entry comes from a study of identical twins. Study-wide findings and caveats: Insertion counts were lower in abundant cord blood beta clonotypes, a trend that memory repertoires did not show. Twins showed weaker excess sharing in their beta out-of-frame sequences. Models underestimated TCR alpha sharing (out-of-frame) in monozygotic twins.

Germline assignment: CDR1 SGHKS and CDR2 YYEKEE (reference sequence). The CDR3 loop spans 14 amino acids. V was trimmed by 1 base and J by 5 bases, leaving 13 bases between them. One entry per CDR3 protein results from TCRdb running MiXCR on the 5' RACE reads. The sample includes approximately 300,000 distinct CDR3 sequences, over 8.5% of them seen just once. Separately, the same data were catalogued under a study of yellow fever vaccine responses in identical twins.

The TCR sequence derives from a woman aged 18-29 years in good health. The gene calls are TRBV5-5 and TRBJ2-7; D tentatively fits TRBD1 or TRBD2 (6 bases each). The specimen was CD8+ T cells sorted from blood. CDR3 nucleotide sequence: TGTGCCAGCAGCTTGAAAGTGGAGGGGGACGAGCAGTACTTC. Its protein product is CASSLKVEGDEQYF.